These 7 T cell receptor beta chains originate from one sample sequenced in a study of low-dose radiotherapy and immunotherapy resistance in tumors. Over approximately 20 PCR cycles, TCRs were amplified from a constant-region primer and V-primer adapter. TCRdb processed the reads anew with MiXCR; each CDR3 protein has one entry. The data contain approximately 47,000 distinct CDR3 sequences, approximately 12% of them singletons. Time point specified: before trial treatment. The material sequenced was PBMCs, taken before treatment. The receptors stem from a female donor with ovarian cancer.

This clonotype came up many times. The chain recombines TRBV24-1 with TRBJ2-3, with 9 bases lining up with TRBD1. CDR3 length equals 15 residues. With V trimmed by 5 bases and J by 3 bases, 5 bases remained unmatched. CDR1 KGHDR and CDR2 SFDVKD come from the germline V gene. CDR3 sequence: CATSVGGQGTDTQYF. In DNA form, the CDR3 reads TGTGCCACCAGTGTTGGGGGACAGGGAACAGATACGCAGTATTTT.

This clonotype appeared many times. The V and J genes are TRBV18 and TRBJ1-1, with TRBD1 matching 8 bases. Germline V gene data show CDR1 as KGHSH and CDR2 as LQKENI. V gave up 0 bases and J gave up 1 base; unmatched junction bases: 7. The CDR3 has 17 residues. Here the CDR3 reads CASSPPRGTGPNTEAFF. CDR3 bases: TGTGCCAGCTCACCACCACGGGGGACAGGTCCGAACACTGAAGCTTTCTTT.

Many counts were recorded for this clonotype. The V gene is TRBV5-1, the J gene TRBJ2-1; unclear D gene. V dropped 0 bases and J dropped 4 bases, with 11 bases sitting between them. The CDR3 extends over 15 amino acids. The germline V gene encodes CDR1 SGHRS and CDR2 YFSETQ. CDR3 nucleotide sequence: TGCGCCAGCAGCTTGGCCTCGGCCAGATACAATGAGCAGTTCTTC. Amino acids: CASSLASARYNEQFF.

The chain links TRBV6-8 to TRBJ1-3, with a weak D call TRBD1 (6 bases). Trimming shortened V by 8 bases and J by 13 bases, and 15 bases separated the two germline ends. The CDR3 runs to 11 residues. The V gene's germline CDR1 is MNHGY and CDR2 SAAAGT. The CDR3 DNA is TGTGCCAGCTCCATCCGGGGGACAATATATTTT. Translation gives CASSIRGTIYF.

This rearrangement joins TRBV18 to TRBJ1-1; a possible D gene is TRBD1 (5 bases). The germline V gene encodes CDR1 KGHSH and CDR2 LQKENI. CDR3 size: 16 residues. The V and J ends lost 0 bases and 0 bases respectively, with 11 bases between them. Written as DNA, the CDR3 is TGTGCCAGCTCACCACCGGCCCAGGGCTTGAACACTGAAGCTTTCTTT. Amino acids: CASSPPAQGLNTEAFF.

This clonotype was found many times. CDR3 region: CASSPLAGGYYNEQFF. The CDR3 region has the DNA TGTGCCAGCTCCCCCCTAGCGGGGGGATACTACAATGAGCAGTTCTTC. The chain employs TRBV18 and TRBJ2-1; 11 positions match TRBD2. Germline CDR1 reads KGHSH; CDR2 reads LQKENI. The V gene end was trimmed by 6 bases and the J gene end by 3 bases; junction bases not matched to a gene: 7. The CDR3 is made up of 16 amino acids. The variable domain in full, with the rest retrieved from reference TRBV18 and TRBJ2-1, is NAGVMQNPRHLVRRRGQEARLRCSPMKGHSHVYWYRQLPEEGLKFMVYLQKENIIDESGMPKERFSAEFPKEGPSILRIQQVVRGDSAAYFCASSPLAGGYYNEQFFGPGTRLTVL.

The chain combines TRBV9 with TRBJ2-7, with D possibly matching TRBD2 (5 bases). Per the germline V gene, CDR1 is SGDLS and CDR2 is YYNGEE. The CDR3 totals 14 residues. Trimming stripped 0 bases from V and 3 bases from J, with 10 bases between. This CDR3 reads CASSVAGVGYEQYF. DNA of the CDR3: TGTGCCAGCAGCGTAGCCGGGGTAGGCTACGAGCAGTACTTC.